These T cell receptor beta chains were read from a single sample in a study of blood T cell repertoires in COVID-19. TCRdb's table, derived via immunoSEQ multiplex PCR, lists solely in-frame clones and lacks some. The sample consists of some 250,000 clones, more than 70% of them appearing once. Sequencing was performed on peripheral blood. All receptors derive from a woman between 40 and 55 years old who had recovered from COVID-19. The CDR3 runs from the conserved cysteine through the conserved F or W. Fields, in order: CDR3 DNA, CDR3 protein, CDR3 length, clone size, V gene, J gene, D gene. D genes are given only for firm matches. Clone size is stated in some rows and not others, as once, few, many or a class when expanded.

CDR3 DNA: TGTGCCAGCAGCTTAGGGGCTAGCGGGGGATCCACAGATACGCAGTATTTT
CDR3 protein: CASSLGASGGSTDTQYF
CDR3 length: 17
clone size: NA
V gene: TRBV11-3
J gene: TRBJ2-3
D gene: TRBD2

CDR3 DNA: TGTGCCACCAGTGGAGTCCAGGGGTTCGACGAGCAGTACTTC
CDR3 protein: CATSGVQGFDEQYF
CDR3 length: 14
clone size: once
V gene: TRBV24-1
J gene: TRBJ2-7
D gene: NA

CDR3 DNA: TGTGCCAGCGGGCGGGAAAACACCATATATTTT
CDR3 protein: CASGRENTIYF
CDR3 length: 11
clone size: NA
V gene: TRBV5-6
J gene: TRBJ1-3
D gene: NA

CDR3 DNA: TGTGCCAGCGCCTCACGTACAACCCAAGAGACCCAGTACTTC
CDR3 protein: CASASRTTQETQYF
CDR3 length: 14
clone size: NA
V gene: TRBV7-2
J gene: TRBJ2-5
D gene: NA

CDR3 DNA: TGTGCCAGCAGCTTGGGCGGATCCGCGCAGTTCTTC
CDR3 protein: CASSLGGSAQFF
CDR3 length: 12
clone size: NA
V gene: TRBV5-6
J gene: TRBJ2-1
D gene: NA

CDR3 DNA: TGTGCCAGCAGCTCCACTAGCGGCCCCGGGGAGCTGTTTTTT
CDR3 protein: CASSSTSGPGELFF
CDR3 length: 14
clone size: NA
V gene: TRBV7-3
J gene: TRBJ2-2
D gene: TRBD2

CDR3 DNA: TGTGCCAGCAGCCAAACTCCTAGCGGGAGTAGGGAGCAGTACTTC
CDR3 protein: CASSQTPSGSREQYF
CDR3 length: 15
clone size: NA
V gene: TRBV3-1/TRBV3-2
J gene: TRBJ2-7
D gene: TRBD2

CDR3 DNA: TGTGCCAGCAGCTTAAGCCAGGGTGGCGATGAGCAGTTCTTC
CDR3 protein: CASSLSQGGDEQFF
CDR3 length: 14
clone size: NA
V gene: TRBV7-3
J gene: TRBJ2-1
D gene: NA

CDR3 DNA: TGTGCCAGTAGTACCGGACTAGCGGGAGTAGGGGCCAATGAGCAGTTCTTC
CDR3 protein: CASSTGLAGVGANEQFF
CDR3 length: 17
clone size: NA
V gene: TRBV19
J gene: TRBJ2-1
D gene: TRBD2

CDR3 DNA: TGTGCCAGCAGCTCCTATGAGACCCAGTACTTC
CDR3 protein: CASSSYETQYF
CDR3 length: 11
clone size: NA
V gene: TRBV7-2
J gene: TRBJ2-5
D gene: NA

CDR3 DNA: TGTGCCTGGAGTCGGCCCGCGGGTGAGCAGTTCTTC
CDR3 protein: CAWSRPAGEQFF
CDR3 length: 12
clone size: NA
V gene: TRBV30
J gene: TRBJ2-1
D gene: NA

CDR3 DNA: TGTGCCAGCAGGCATCTACGGACTAGCGGGAGAGTGGGGGAGACCCAGTACTTC
CDR3 protein: CASRHLRTSGRVGETQYF
CDR3 length: 18
clone size: NA
V gene: TRBV21-1
J gene: TRBJ2-5
D gene: NA

CDR3 DNA: TGTGCCAGCAGTTACCGGGTCGATCTAAGAAAACTGTTTTTT
CDR3 protein: CASSYRVDLRKLFF
CDR3 length: 14
clone size: NA
V gene: TRBV6-2/TRBV6-3
J gene: TRBJ1-4
D gene: NA

CDR3 DNA: TGTGCCAGCTCACCCAACACAGGATCCCAAGAGACCCAGTACTTC
CDR3 protein: CASSPNTGSQETQYF
CDR3 length: 15
clone size: NA
V gene: TRBV18
J gene: TRBJ2-5
D gene: NA

CDR3 DNA: TGTGCCAGCTCTCAGGTCACAGGGACAAACCCCTACGAGCAGTACTTC
CDR3 protein: CASSQVTGTNPYEQYF
CDR3 length: 16
clone size: NA
V gene: TRBV18
J gene: TRBJ2-7
D gene: NA

CDR3 DNA: TGTGCCACCAGTGGAGGCCAGGGTAGTGGCTACACCTTC
CDR3 protein: CATSGGQGSGYTF
CDR3 length: 13
clone size: NA
V gene: TRBV24-1
J gene: TRBJ1-2
D gene: NA

CDR3 DNA: TGTGCCAGCAGCCAAGGGGGGCAGGGGAGCAATCAGCCCCAGCATTTT
CDR3 protein: CASSQGGQGSNQPQHF
CDR3 length: 16
clone size: NA
V gene: TRBV4-2
J gene: TRBJ1-5
D gene: NA

CDR3 DNA: TGTGCCAGCAGTGATGGGCACTACACTGAAGCTTTCTTT
CDR3 protein: CASSDGHYTEAFF
CDR3 length: 13
clone size: NA
V gene: TRBV6-4
J gene: TRBJ1-1
D gene: NA

CDR3 DNA: TGTGCCAGCAGTGAGGGGGGGCTGGATGAAAAACTGTTTTTT
CDR3 protein: CASSEGGLDEKLFF
CDR3 length: 14
clone size: few
V gene: TRBV6-1
J gene: TRBJ1-4
D gene: NA

CDR3 DNA: TGTGCCAGCAGCCCGACAATATCCTATGGCTACACCTTC
CDR3 protein: CASSPTISYGYTF
CDR3 length: 13
clone size: NA
V gene: TRBV12-3/TRBV12-4
J gene: TRBJ1-2
D gene: NA

CDR3 DNA: TGTGCCAGCAGCTTGATTTCGTTACAGGGGGCTGGTGATACGCAGTATTTT
CDR3 protein: CASSLISLQGAGDTQYF
CDR3 length: 17
clone size: NA
V gene: TRBV11-3
J gene: TRBJ2-3
D gene: TRBD1

CDR3 DNA: TGTGCCAGCAGCTCCCGGACGGGGTCGGTTACTGAAGCTTTCTTT
CDR3 protein: CASSSRTGSVTEAFF
CDR3 length: 15
clone size: few
V gene: TRBV7-8
J gene: TRBJ1-1
D gene: NA

CDR3 DNA: TGTGCCAGCAGTCCCCCCGGAGCCCTCACAGATACGCAGTATTTT
CDR3 protein: CASSPPGALTDTQYF
CDR3 length: 15
clone size: NA
V gene: TRBV6-5
J gene: TRBJ2-3
D gene: NA

CDR3 DNA: TGTGCCAGCAGTTCAGGACAGATCGGGGTTCAGCCCCAGCATTTT
CDR3 protein: CASSSGQIGVQPQHF
CDR3 length: 15
clone size: NA
V gene: TRBV28
J gene: TRBJ1-5
D gene: NA

CDR3 DNA: TGTGCCAGCTCACCCGGACTAGGGAATATGGGAGATACGCAGTATTTT
CDR3 protein: CASSPGLGNMGDTQYF
CDR3 length: 16
clone size: NA
V gene: TRBV18
J gene: TRBJ2-3
D gene: TRBD2

CDR3 DNA: TGTGCCAGCAGTCAACGGGACAGGGGAGCTTTCTTT
CDR3 protein: CASSQRDRGAFF
CDR3 length: 12
clone size: NA
V gene: TRBV6-5
J gene: TRBJ1-1
D gene: TRBD1

CDR3 DNA: TGTGCCAGCAGCTTAGGGACTATTGGGGCCCAGTACTTC
CDR3 protein: CASSLGTIGAQYF
CDR3 length: 13
clone size: once
V gene: TRBV7-3
J gene: TRBJ2-5
D gene: TRBD2

CDR3 DNA: TGCGCCAGCAGCCCCGGGACAGGGAATAACAATGAGCAGTTCTTC
CDR3 protein: CASSPGTGNNNEQFF
CDR3 length: 15
clone size: NA
V gene: TRBV5-1
J gene: TRBJ2-1
D gene: TRBD1

CDR3 DNA: TGTGCCACCAGCAGACGGCTGGGCGTGGAGCAGTACTTC
CDR3 protein: CATSRRLGVEQYF
CDR3 length: 13
clone size: NA
V gene: TRBV15
J gene: TRBJ2-7
D gene: NA

CDR3 DNA: TGTGCCAGCAGCAGGGACAGGACGGACACCGGGGAGCTGTTTTTT
CDR3 protein: CASSRDRTDTGELFF
CDR3 length: 15
clone size: NA
V gene: TRBV7-3
J gene: TRBJ2-2
D gene: TRBD1

CDR3 DNA: TGCGCCAGCGGGGCAGGGCCCTCCTCTGGAAACACCATATATTTT
CDR3 protein: CASGAGPSSGNTIYF
CDR3 length: 15
clone size: NA
V gene: TRBV10-2
J gene: TRBJ1-3
D gene: NA

CDR3 DNA: TGTGCCAGCAGCCGCGACGGGGGGGCCCAGCATTTT
CDR3 protein: CASSRDGGAQHF
CDR3 length: 12
clone size: NA
V gene: TRBV3-1/TRBV3-2
J gene: TRBJ1-5
D gene: NA

CDR3 DNA: TGTGCCAGCAGCCGGAGGGGGGAGCTGTTTTTT
CDR3 protein: CASSRRGELFF
CDR3 length: 11
clone size: NA
V gene: TRBV6-2/TRBV6-3
J gene: TRBJ2-2
D gene: NA

CDR3 DNA: TGTGCCAGCAGCTCAGGCCCCGCGGTAGCGGTTGAAAAACTGTTTTTT
CDR3 protein: CASSSGPAVAVEKLFF
CDR3 length: 16
clone size: NA
V gene: TRBV7-9
J gene: TRBJ1-4
D gene: NA

CDR3 DNA: TGTGCCAGCAGTTTTGGGGGGACTGGGGCCAACGTCCTGACTTTC
CDR3 protein: CASSFGGTGANVLTF
CDR3 length: 15
clone size: NA
V gene: TRBV6-6
J gene: TRBJ2-6
D gene: NA

CDR3 DNA: TGTGCCAGCAGCTTAGCCGTGTACAATGAGCAGTTCTTC
CDR3 protein: CASSLAVYNEQFF
CDR3 length: 13
clone size: NA
V gene: TRBV7-6
J gene: TRBJ2-1
D gene: NA

CDR3 DNA: TGTGCCATCAGTGAGTCTGGGGGGGGGACAGGGATGCACGAGCAGTACTTC
CDR3 protein: CAISESGGGTGMHEQYF
CDR3 length: 17
clone size: NA
V gene: TRBV10-3
J gene: TRBJ2-7
D gene: TRBD1

CDR3 DNA: TGCAGCGTTGATAGTGGAGATACGCAGTATTTT
CDR3 protein: CSVDSGDTQYF
CDR3 length: 11
clone size: NA
V gene: TRBV29-1
J gene: TRBJ2-3
D gene: NA

CDR3 DNA: TGTGCCACATACCCCGGGACAGGGAACTATGGCTACACCTTC
CDR3 protein: CATYPGTGNYGYTF
CDR3 length: 14
clone size: NA
V gene: TRBV10-3
J gene: TRBJ1-2
D gene: TRBD1

CDR3 DNA: TGTGCCAGCAGTGAATGGTCGCGTGAAGCTAACTATGGCTACACCTTC
CDR3 protein: CASSEWSREANYGYTF
CDR3 length: 16
clone size: NA
V gene: TRBV25-1
J gene: TRBJ1-2
D gene: NA

CDR3 DNA: TGTGCCAGCAGTCCAACCGCCCCGACAGGGGACGAGCAGTACTTC
CDR3 protein: CASSPTAPTGDEQYF
CDR3 length: 15
clone size: NA
V gene: TRBV27
J gene: TRBJ2-7
D gene: TRBD1

CDR3 DNA: TGTGCCAGCAGTGAGGTAGTGAGACAGGGGTCTTCACCCCTCCACTTT
CDR3 protein: CASSEVVRQGSSPLHF
CDR3 length: 16
clone size: NA
V gene: TRBV6-1
J gene: TRBJ1-6
D gene: TRBD1

CDR3 DNA: TGTGCCTGGAGTGGGGGGACTAGCGGGACCGCAGATACGCAGTATTTT
CDR3 protein: CAWSGGTSGTADTQYF
CDR3 length: 16
clone size: NA
V gene: TRBV30
J gene: TRBJ2-3
D gene: TRBD2

CDR3 DNA: TGTGCCAGCAGCGCACATCAGGGCGCGGCCCTTAATGAAAAACTGTTTTTT
CDR3 protein: CASSAHQGAALNEKLFF
CDR3 length: 17
clone size: NA
V gene: TRBV7-2
J gene: TRBJ1-4
D gene: NA

CDR3 DNA: TGTGCCAGTACTGGGGGCCTAGAGCAGTTCTTC
CDR3 protein: CASTGGLEQFF
CDR3 length: 11
clone size: NA
V gene: TRBV19
J gene: TRBJ2-1
D gene: NA

CDR3 DNA: TGTGCCAGCAGCTTAGTTGCGGGCTCTGGTTCACCCCTCCACTTT
CDR3 protein: CASSLVAGSGSPLHF
CDR3 length: 15
clone size: NA
V gene: TRBV7-2
J gene: TRBJ1-6
D gene: NA

CDR3 DNA: TGCAGTGCCAGGCTCAATGAGCAGTTCTTC
CDR3 protein: CSARLNEQFF
CDR3 length: 10
clone size: NA
V gene: TRBV20-1
J gene: TRBJ2-1
D gene: NA

CDR3 DNA: TGTGCCAGCAGCGTCGGTATAGCACGAGGTACGCAGTATTTT
CDR3 protein: CASSVGIARGTQYF
CDR3 length: 14
clone size: NA
V gene: TRBV25-1
J gene: TRBJ2-3
D gene: NA

CDR3 DNA: TGTGCCACCAGCCCCAGGGGCCTCGGCGCCGGGGAGCTGTTTTTT
CDR3 protein: CATSPRGLGAGELFF
CDR3 length: 15
clone size: NA
V gene: TRBV24-1
J gene: TRBJ2-2
D gene: NA